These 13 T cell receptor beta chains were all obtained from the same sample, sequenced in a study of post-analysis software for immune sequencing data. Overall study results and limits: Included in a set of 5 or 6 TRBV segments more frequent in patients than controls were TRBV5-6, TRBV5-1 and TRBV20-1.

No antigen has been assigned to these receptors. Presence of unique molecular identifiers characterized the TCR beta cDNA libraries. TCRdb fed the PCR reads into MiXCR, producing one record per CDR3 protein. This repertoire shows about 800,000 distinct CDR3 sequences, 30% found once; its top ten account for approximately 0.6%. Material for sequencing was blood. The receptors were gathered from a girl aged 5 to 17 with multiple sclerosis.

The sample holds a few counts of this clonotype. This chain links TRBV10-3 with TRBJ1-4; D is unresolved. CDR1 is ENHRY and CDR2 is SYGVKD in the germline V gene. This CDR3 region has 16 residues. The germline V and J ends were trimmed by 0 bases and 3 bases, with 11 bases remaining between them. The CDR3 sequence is CAISESRTDSNEKLFF. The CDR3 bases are TGTGCCATCAGTGAGTCAAGGACCGACTCTAATGAAAAACTGTTTTTT.

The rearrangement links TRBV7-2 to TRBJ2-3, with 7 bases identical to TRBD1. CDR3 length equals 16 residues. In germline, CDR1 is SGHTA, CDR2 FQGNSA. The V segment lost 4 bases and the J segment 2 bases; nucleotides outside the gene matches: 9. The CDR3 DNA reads TGTGCCAGCAGCTCCCGGGACAGAGCATTCACAGATACGCAGTATTTT. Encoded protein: CASSSRDRAFTDTQYF.

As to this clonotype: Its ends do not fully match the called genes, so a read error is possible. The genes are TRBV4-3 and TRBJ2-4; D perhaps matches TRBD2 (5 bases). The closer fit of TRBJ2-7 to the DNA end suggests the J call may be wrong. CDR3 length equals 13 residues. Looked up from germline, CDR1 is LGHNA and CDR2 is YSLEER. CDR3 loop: CAGSQRTRNEQYF. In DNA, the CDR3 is TGCGCCGGCAGCCAGAGGACTCGCAACGAGCAGTACTTC.

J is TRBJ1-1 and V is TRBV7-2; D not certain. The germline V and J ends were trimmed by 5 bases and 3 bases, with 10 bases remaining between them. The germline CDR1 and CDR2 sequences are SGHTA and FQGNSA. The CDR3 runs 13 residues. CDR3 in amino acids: CASSTGSYTEAFF. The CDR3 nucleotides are TGTGCCAGCAGCACGGGGAGTTACACTGAAGCTTTCTTT.

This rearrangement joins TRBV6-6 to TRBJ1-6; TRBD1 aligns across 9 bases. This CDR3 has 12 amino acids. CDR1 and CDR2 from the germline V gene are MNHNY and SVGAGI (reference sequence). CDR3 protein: CAGGQGVSPLHF. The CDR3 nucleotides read TGTGCTGGGGGACAGGGAGTATCACCCCTCCACTTT.

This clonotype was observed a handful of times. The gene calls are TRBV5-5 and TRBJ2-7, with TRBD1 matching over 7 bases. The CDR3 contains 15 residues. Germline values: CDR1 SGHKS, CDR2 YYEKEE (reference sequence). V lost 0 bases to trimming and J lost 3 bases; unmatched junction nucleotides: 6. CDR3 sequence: CASSLEDRAIYEQYF. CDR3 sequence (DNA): TGTGCCAGCAGCTTGGAAGACAGGGCTATCTACGAGCAGTACTTC.

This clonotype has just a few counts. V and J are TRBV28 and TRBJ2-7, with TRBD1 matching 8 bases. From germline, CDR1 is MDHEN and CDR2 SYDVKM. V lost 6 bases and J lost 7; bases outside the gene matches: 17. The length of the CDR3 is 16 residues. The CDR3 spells CASSPLGVQGAREQYF. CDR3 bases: TGTGCCAGCAGCCCCCTGGGGGTCCAGGGGGCAAGGGAGCAGTACTTC.

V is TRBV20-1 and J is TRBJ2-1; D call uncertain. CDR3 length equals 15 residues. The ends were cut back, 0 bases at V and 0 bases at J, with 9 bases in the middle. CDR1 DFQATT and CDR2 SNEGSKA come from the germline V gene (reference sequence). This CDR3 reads CSARDTRSSYNEQFF. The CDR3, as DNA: TGCAGTGCTAGAGATACCCGGAGCTCCTACAATGAGCAGTTCTTC.

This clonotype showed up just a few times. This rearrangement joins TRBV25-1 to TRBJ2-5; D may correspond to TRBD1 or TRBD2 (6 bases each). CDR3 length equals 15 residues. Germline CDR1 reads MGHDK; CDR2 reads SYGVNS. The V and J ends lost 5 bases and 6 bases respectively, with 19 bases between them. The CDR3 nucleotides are TGTGCCAGCAGTCGTGGTTCCGGGGGCGAGAAGACCCAGTACTTC. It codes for CASSRGSGGEKTQYF.

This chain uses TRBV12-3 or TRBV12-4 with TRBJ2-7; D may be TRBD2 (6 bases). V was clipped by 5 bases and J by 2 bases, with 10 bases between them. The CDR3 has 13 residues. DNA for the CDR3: TGTGCCAGCAGTGCTAGCGATCCCTACGAGCAGTACTTC. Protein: CASSASDPYEQYF.

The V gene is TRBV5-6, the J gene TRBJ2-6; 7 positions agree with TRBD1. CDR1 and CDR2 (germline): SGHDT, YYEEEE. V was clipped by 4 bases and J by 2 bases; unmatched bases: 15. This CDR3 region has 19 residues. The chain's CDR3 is CASSPEFRGRSAGANVLTF. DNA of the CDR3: TGTGCCAGCAGCCCAGAGTTTAGGGGGCGCTCGGCTGGGGCCAACGTCCTGACTTTC.

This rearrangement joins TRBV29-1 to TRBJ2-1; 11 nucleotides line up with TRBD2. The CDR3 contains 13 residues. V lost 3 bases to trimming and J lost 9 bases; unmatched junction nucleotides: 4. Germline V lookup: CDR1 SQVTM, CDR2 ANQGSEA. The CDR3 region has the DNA TGCAGCGTTGACCTAGCGGGAGGAGGTGAGCAGTTCTTC. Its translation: CSVDLAGGGEQFF.

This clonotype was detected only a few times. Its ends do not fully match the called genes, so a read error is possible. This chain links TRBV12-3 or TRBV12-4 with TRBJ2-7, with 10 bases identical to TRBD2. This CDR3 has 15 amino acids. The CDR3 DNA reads TGTACCAGCAGGGCCGGACTAGCGGAGAGCGACGAGCAGTACTTC. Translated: CTSRAGLAESDEQYF.